The entry below describes one TCR beta chain. Its specificity is unknown. This entry comes from a study of blood T cells in healthy people across ages. Study overall: For every two T cells, template switching captured about one barcoded beta molecule.

Overall study results and limits: The percentage of naive T cells correlated strongly with TCR beta diversity. Across the age range, TCR beta diversity per million T cells fell in a roughly linear way.

The V end lost 0 bases, the J end lost 6 bases, and 10 bases lay between the germline ends. CDR1 and CDR2 from the germline V gene are DFQATT and SNEGSKA (reference sequence). This CDR3 comprises 13 residues. Using a J-beta primer mix together with a sample-barcoded 5' primer, a second PCR was run for roughly 7 to 12 cycles. Every molecule of cDNA carried a tag from a template-switch adaptor with 12 random nucleotides. Using its own MiXCR run on the 5' RACE reads, TCRdb lists one record per CDR3 protein. This sample yields approximately 730,000 distinct CDR3 sequences, of which about 40% are seen a single time; roughly 20% belongs to the top ten.

The receptor was derived from an older woman in good health. The chain uses TRBV20-1 and TRBJ2-3; possibly TRBD2 for D (6 bases). The source material was blood. The CDR3 protein is CSARDRRADTQYF. CDR3 in DNA: TGCAGTGCTAGAGATCGGAGGGCCGATACGCAGTATTTT.